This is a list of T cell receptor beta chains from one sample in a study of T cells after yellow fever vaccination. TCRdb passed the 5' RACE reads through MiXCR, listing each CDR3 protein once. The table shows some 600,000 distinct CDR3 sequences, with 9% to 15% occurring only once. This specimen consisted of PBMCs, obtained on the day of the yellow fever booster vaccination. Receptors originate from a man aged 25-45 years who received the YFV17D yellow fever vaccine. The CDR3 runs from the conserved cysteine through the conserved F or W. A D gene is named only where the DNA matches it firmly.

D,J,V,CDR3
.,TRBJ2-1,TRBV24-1,CATAGHPPHEQFF
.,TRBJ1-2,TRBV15,CATSRDINGYTF
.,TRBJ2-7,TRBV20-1,CSAKNLQGWDEQYF
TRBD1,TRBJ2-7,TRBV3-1,CASSARQGRSYEQYF
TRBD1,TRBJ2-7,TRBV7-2,CASSSQPAGTGPYEQYF
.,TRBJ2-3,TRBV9,CASSPAPVKDTQYF
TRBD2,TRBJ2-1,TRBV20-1,CSARDDKAGVGEQFF
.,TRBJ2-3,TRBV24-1,CATSDPSSDGADTQYF
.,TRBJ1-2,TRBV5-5,CASSSQVPYGYGYTF
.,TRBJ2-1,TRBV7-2,CASSLVSLANEQFF
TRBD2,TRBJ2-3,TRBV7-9,CASSRSGGSSTDTQYF
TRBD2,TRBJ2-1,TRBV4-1,CASSLPTSGKYNEQFF
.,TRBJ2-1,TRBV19,CASSIPAGATYEQFF
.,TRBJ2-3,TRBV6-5,CASSYHFTSTDTQYF
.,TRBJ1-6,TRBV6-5,CASSYSPTGNNSPLHF
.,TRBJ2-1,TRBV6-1,CASSALVSYGNEQFF
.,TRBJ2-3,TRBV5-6,CASTGTWGPTDTQYF
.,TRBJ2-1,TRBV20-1,CSARETSYEQFF
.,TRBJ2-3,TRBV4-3,CASSQVFRWGGTDTQYF
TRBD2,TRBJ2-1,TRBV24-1,CATSDSRTSGHSYNEQFF
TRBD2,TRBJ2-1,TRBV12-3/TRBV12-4,CASSQRGGWYNEQFF
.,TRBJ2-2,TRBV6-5,CASSSWASRTGELFF
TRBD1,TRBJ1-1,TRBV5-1,CASSFTGQGNTEAFF
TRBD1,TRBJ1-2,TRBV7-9,CASSPPTGERGGYTF
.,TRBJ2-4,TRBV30,CAWSVDRKNIQYF
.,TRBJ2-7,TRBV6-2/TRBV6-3,CASSLDLTSYEQYF
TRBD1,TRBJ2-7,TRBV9,CASSVGGQGDYEQYF
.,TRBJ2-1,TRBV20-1,CSAGGISYNEQFF
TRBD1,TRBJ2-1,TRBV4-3,CASSQRQGEQFF
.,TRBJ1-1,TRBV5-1,CASSLTYRDVNTEAFF
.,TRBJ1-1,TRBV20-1,CSNLGRLNTEAFF
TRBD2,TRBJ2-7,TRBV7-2,CASATSENSYEQYF
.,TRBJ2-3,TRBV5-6,CASSFRGGFTDTQYF
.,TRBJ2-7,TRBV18,CASSPQGPLEQYF
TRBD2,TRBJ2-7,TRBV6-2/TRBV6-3,CASRDWTSNYEQYF
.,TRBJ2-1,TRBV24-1,CATSDLSRNEQFF
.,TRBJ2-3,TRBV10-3,CAIRGSQRPDTQYF
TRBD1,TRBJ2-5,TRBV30,CAWSSDRANHF
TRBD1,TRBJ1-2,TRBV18,CASSPGQGNNYGYTF
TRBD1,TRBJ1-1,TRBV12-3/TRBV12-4,CASSQLDRIAFF
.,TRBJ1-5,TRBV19,CASSTLAWERYSNQPQHF
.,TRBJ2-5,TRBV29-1,CSVARTTQETQYF
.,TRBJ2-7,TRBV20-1,CSAPRPLTYEQYF
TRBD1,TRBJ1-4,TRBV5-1,CASSLVTGGLNEKLFF
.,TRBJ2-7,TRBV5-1,CASSPGRGVGTYEQYF
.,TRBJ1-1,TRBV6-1,CASSASPGGDNTEAFF
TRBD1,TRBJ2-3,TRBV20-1,CSARPGGGGTDTQYF
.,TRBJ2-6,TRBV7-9,CASSLDRTSGANVLTF
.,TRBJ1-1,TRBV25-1,CASSRYDEVNTEAFF
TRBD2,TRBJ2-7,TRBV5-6,CASSLGPPSGSYEQYF
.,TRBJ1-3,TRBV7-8,CASSLVSTGLSGNTIYF
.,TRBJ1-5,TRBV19,CASSILGDQPQHF